The text below deals with one T cell receptor (delta chain). TCRdb lists the protein of a much larger clone for this DNA, which differs at residue 5, so this is likely a read error; the protein given here is translated from the DNA itself. TCRdb re-analyzed the multiplex PCR reads via CATT. The sample has about 1,200 delta-chain clones; 1.1% to 1.5% are singletons. This sample was taken from a study of gamma delta lymphoproliferative disorders and STAT genes. Genomic DNA from isolated PBMCs served as the sequencing template. V was pared by 2 bases and J by 8 bases, with 12 bases of the junction left unmatched. This CDR3 region has 14 residues. Germline values: CDR1 TVYSNPD, CDR2 GDNSRS (reference sequence).

The V call is TRDV3, the J call TRDJ1; 9 bases fit TRDD3. This TCR was recovered from a human donor in good health. Sequenced: blood. CDR3 sequence: CAFGHWGRPGKLIF. The DNA for the CDR3 is TGTGCCTTTGGCCACTGGGGGAGACCGGGAAAACTCATCTTT.